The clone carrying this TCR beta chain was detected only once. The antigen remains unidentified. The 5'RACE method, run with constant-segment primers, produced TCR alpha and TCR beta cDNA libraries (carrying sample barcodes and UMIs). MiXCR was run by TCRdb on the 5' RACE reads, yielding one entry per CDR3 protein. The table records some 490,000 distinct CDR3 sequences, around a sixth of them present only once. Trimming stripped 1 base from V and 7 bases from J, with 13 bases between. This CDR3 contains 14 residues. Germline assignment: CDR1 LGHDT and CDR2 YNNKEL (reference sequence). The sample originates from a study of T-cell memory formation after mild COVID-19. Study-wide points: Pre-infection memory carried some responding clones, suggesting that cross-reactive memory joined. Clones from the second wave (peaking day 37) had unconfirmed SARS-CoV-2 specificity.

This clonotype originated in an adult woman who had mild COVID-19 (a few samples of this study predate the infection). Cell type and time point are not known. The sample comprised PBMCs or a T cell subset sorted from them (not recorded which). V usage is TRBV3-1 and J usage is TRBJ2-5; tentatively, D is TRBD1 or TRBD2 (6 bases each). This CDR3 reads CASSQAGAERTQYF. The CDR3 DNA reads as TGTGCCAGCAGCCAAGCGGGGGCGGAGCGGACCCAGTACTTC.